The rows below give T cell receptor beta chains drawn from one sample of a study of glioma-infiltrating T cells after dendritic cell vaccination. The repertoire was sequenced with immunoSEQ multiplex PCR; TCRdb's copy has only in-frame clones and lacks some. The sample includes some 99,000 clones, about 85% of them seen just once. Specimen: blood, collected after dendritic cell vaccination. Every receptor here comes from a human donor with glioblastoma. CDR3s include the opening cysteine and the closing phenylalanine or tryptophan. D genes are given only for firm matches. Only part of the rows carry a size: once, few, many, or a class if the clone is expanded.

clone_size: -
v_call: TRBV9
j_call: TRBJ2-2
d_call: -
cdr3_nt: TGTGCCAGCAGCCTTTCGAACACCGGGGAGCTGTTTTTT
cdr3_aa: CASSLSNTGELFF

clone_size: -
v_call: TRBV30
j_call: TRBJ2-5
d_call: TRBD2
cdr3_nt: TGTGCCTGGAGTGCACCGGGGAGGGACTTCGAGACCCAGTACTTC
cdr3_aa: CAWSAPGRDFETQYF

clone_size: -
v_call: TRBV7-8
j_call: TRBJ1-1
d_call: TRBD1
cdr3_nt: TGTGCCAGCAGCAGTTGGGACAGGGTGAACACTGAAGCTTTCTTT
cdr3_aa: CASSSWDRVNTEAFF

clone_size: -
v_call: TRBV10-1
j_call: TRBJ2-1
d_call: TRBD2
cdr3_nt: TGCGCCAGCAGTGAGGCTCACCTAAGCGGGGGGGCGAATGAGCAGTTCTTC
cdr3_aa: CASSEAHLSGGANEQFF

clone_size: -
v_call: TRBV7-2
j_call: TRBJ2-1
d_call: TRBD1
cdr3_nt: TGTGCCAGCAGCTTAATGGGACAGGGGGACCCCTACAATGAGCAGTTCTTC
cdr3_aa: CASSLMGQGDPYNEQFF

clone_size: -
v_call: TRBV9
j_call: TRBJ2-7
d_call: -
cdr3_nt: TGTGCCAGCAGCGTAGGGGGGGACTCCTTTCGCGAGCAGTACTTC
cdr3_aa: CASSVGGDSFREQYF

clone_size: -
v_call: TRBV7-2
j_call: TRBJ1-4
d_call: -
cdr3_nt: TGTGCCAGCAGCTTTTTCCGGGGAGGGGTTGAAAAACTGTTTTTT
cdr3_aa: CASSFFRGGVEKLFF

clone_size: -
v_call: TRBV5-1
j_call: TRBJ2-3
d_call: TRBD1
cdr3_nt: TGCGCCAGCAGCGGGGGACAGGCGATAGATACGCAGTATTTT
cdr3_aa: CASSGGQAIDTQYF

clone_size: few
v_call: TRBV5-1
j_call: TRBJ2-5
d_call: TRBD1
cdr3_nt: TGCGCCAGCAGCCCCCAGACAGGGAAAGAGACCCAGTACTTC
cdr3_aa: CASSPQTGKETQYF

clone_size: -
v_call: TRBV29-1
j_call: TRBJ2-7
d_call: TRBD1
cdr3_nt: TGCAGCGGGGGGGCACAGGGGGGCGTCGAGCAGTACTTC
cdr3_aa: CSGGAQGGVEQYF

clone_size: -
v_call: TRBV30
j_call: TRBJ1-6
d_call: TRBD1
cdr3_nt: TGTGCCTGGAGTGTAGGACAGGGAAATTCACCCCTCCACTTT
cdr3_aa: CAWSVGQGNSPLHF

clone_size: -
v_call: TRBV25-1
j_call: TRBJ2-3
d_call: TRBD2
cdr3_nt: TGTGCCAGCAGACCCAACCCGACTAGCGGGGGGCTCACAGATACGCAGTATTTT
cdr3_aa: CASRPNPTSGGLTDTQYF

clone_size: -
v_call: TRBV28
j_call: TRBJ2-2
d_call: TRBD1
cdr3_nt: TGTGCCAGCAGACCCGGGACAGAGAACACCGGGGAGCTGTTTTTT
cdr3_aa: CASRPGTENTGELFF

clone_size: once
v_call: TRBV27
j_call: TRBJ2-7
d_call: TRBD2
cdr3_nt: TGTGCCAGCAGCCATCTCCCTCTAGCGGGAGTTGCCTACGAGCAGTACTTC
cdr3_aa: CASSHLPLAGVAYEQYF

clone_size: -
v_call: TRBV5-1
j_call: TRBJ2-3
d_call: -
cdr3_nt: TGCGCCAGCAGCTTGGGGTACGGCGGGAGCACAGATACGCAGTATTTT
cdr3_aa: CASSLGYGGSTDTQYF

clone_size: -
v_call: TRBV27
j_call: TRBJ2-7
d_call: -
cdr3_nt: TGTGCCAGCAGTTCTTCCACCGGGACACTCTCCTACGAGCAGTACTTC
cdr3_aa: CASSSSTGTLSYEQYF

clone_size: -
v_call: TRBV27
j_call: TRBJ2-7
d_call: -
cdr3_nt: TGTGCCAGCAGTTTGTCCCACGGGGACGAGCAGTACTTC
cdr3_aa: CASSLSHGDEQYF